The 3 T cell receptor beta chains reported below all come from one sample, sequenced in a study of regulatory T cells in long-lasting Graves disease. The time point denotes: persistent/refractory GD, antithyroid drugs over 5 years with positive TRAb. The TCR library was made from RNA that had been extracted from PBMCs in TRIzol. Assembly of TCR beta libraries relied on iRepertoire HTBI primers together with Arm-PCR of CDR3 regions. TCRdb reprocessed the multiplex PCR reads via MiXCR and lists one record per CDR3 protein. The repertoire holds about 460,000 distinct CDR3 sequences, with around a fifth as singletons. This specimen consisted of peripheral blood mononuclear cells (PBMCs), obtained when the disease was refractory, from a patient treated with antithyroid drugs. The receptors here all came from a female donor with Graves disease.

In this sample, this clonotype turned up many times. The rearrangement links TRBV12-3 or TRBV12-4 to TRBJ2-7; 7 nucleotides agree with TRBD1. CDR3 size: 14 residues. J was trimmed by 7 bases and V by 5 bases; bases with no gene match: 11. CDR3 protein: CASSNPGQPLEQYF. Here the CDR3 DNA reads TGTGCCAGCAGTAACCCGGGACAGCCCCTAGAGCAGTACTTC.

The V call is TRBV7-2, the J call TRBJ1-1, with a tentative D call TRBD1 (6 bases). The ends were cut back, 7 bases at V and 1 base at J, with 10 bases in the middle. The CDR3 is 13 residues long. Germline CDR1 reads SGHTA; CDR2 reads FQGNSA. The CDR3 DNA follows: TGTGCCAGCATGAGGGGGGGGAACACTGAAGCTTTCTTT. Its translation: CASMRGGNTEAFF.

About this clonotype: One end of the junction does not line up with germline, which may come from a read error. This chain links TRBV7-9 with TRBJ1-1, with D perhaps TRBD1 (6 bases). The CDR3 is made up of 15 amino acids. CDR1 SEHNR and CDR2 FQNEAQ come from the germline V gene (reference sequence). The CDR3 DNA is TGCGCCAGCAGCCAAGATAGGACCAGGGGTACTGAAGCTTTCTTT. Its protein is CASSQDRTRGTEAFF.